One sample yielded the 32 T cell receptor beta chains listed below, sequenced in a study of blood T cell repertoires in COVID-19. Sequencing used immunoSEQ multiplex PCR; TCRdb keeps in-frame clones, though not all of them. This repertoire shows roughly 250,000 clones, 80% to 85% found once; its top ten account for less than 20%. Input material: peripheral blood. Source of these receptors: a person aged 70 to 85 with COVID-19, enrolled during active disease.

The rearrangement joins TRBV27 to TRBJ2-2; D gene unclear. The CDR3 length is 13 residues. The V gene's germline CDR1 is MNHEY and CDR2 SMNVEV (reference sequence). V lost 2 bases, J lost 4 bases, and 5 bases lay in between. The DNA of the CDR3 is TGTGCCAGCAGTTTAACGGTCACCGGGGAGCTGTTTTTT. It encodes CASSLTVTGELFF.

The V gene is TRBV6-5, the J gene TRBJ1-1; D might be TRBD1 (5 bases). V lost 7 bases and J lost 6, with 18 bases in between. The CDR3 has 14 amino acids. Per the germline V gene, CDR1 is MNHEY and CDR2 is SVGAGI. In DNA form, the CDR3 reads TGTGCCAGCAAGTCAGGGTGGGCTTCATCTGAAGCTTTCTTT. Protein: CASKSGWASSEAFF.

This clone was detected only a few times. The V gene is TRBV19, the J gene TRBJ1-5, with D possibly being TRBD1 (5 bases). The CDR3 is made up of 16 amino acids. Trimming cost V 5 bases and J 2 bases, with 16 bases left between them. Germline values: CDR1 LNHDA, CDR2 SQIVND (reference sequence). The CDR3 DNA sequence: TGTGCCAGTAGTGGACTGGGGACGGGGGGCAATCAGCCCCAGCATTTT. Amino acid sequence: CASSGLGTGGNQPQHF.

The rearrangement joins TRBV19 to TRBJ1-1; D is unresolved. CDR3 length: 14 amino acids. V dropped 1 base and J dropped 4 bases, with 10 bases sitting between them. CDR1 is LNHDA and CDR2 is SQIVND in the germline V gene (reference sequence). The CDR3 nucleotides read TGTGCCAGTAGTATAGTGCGGGGTTCCACTGAAGCTTTCTTT. Translation: CASSIVRGSTEAFF.

The chain joins TRBV5-4 to TRBJ2-4, with 8 bases fitting TRBD1. Germline CDR1 and CDR2: SGHNT and YYREEE (reference sequence). The CDR3 is made up of 15 amino acids. V was clipped by 4 bases and J by 5 bases; unmatched bases: 8. The CDR3, as DNA: TGTGCCAGCAGCGCGGGACAGGTCGAGGAAAACATTCAGTACTTC. The encoded protein is CASSAGQVEENIQYF.

The chain joins TRBV7-9 to TRBJ2-3; D perhaps matches TRBD2 (6 bases). Looked up from germline, CDR1 is SEHNR and CDR2 is FQNEAQ (reference sequence). Between the trimmed V and J ends, which lost 3 bases and 2 bases, there was a span of 12 bases. This CDR3 has 15 amino acids. CDR3: CASSLEGLPTDTQYF. Written as DNA, the CDR3 is TGTGCCAGCAGCTTGGAGGGGCTCCCCACAGATACGCAGTATTTT.

The chain recombines TRBV2 with TRBJ2-2; TRBD1 might be the D (5 bases). Germline-derived CDR1 and CDR2 are SNHLY and FYNNEI. With 8 bases removed from V and 6 bases from J, the gap between germline ends came to 13 bases. This CDR3 contains 13 residues. CDR3 residues: CASSLGVPGELFF. For the CDR3, the DNA is TGTGCCAGCTCCTTAGGGGTTCCCGGGGAGCTGTTTTTT. The whole variable domain, remainder taken from reference TRBV2 and TRBJ2-2, is EPEVTQTPSHQVTQMGQEVILRCVPISNHLYFYWYRQILGQKVEFLVSFYNNEISEKSEIFDDQFSVERPDGSNFTLKIRSTKLEDSAMYFCASSLGVPGELFFGEGSRLTVL.

This chain links TRBV10-1 with TRBJ1-5, with 9 bases fitting TRBD1. V lost 6 bases and J lost 0; bases outside the gene matches: 6. This CDR3 comprises 16 residues. Germline CDR1 reads WNHNN; CDR2 reads SYGVQD (reference sequence). CDR3 DNA: TGCGCCAGCAGGGGAGACAGGGGGTCTAGCAATCAGCCCCAGCATTTT. It yields the protein CASRGDRGSSNQPQHF.

The V call is TRBV2, the J call TRBJ1-1; TRBD1 matches 8 bases. This CDR3 contains 15 residues. V was pared by 6 bases and J by 2 bases, with 8 bases of the junction left unmatched. CDR1 and CDR2 from the germline V gene are SNHLY and FYNNEI. The CDR3 nucleotides are TGTGCCAGCAGGGACTTGGACAGGGTAAACACTGAAGCTTTCTTT. Protein: CASRDLDRVNTEAFF.

This clone was observed a single time. The chain couples TRBV7-8 to TRBJ2-1; a possible D gene is TRBD1 (5 bases). The CDR3 spans 15 residues. The ends were cut back, 1 base at V and 5 bases at J, with 12 bases in the middle. Germline V gives CDR1 SGHVS, CDR2 FQNEAQ. CDR3 in amino acids: CASSLELQDNNEQFF. In DNA form, the CDR3 reads TGTGCCAGCAGCTTAGAACTACAGGATAACAATGAGCAGTTCTTC.

V usage is TRBV19 and J usage is TRBJ2-2; D is unclear. This CDR3 comprises 12 residues. Germline V gene lookup returns CDR1 LNHDA and CDR2 SQIVND (reference sequence). With 5 bases removed from V and 6 bases from J, the gap between germline ends came to 7 bases. CDR3 nucleotide sequence: TGTGCCAGTAGTCCCCCTGCCGGGGAGCTGTTTTTT. As protein: CASSPPAGELFF.

This sequence joins TRBV10-3 and TRBJ1-2; 7 positions match TRBD1. V lost 3 bases, J lost 7 bases, and 5 bases stayed unmatched. This CDR3 region has 13 residues. In germline, CDR1 is ENHRY, CDR2 SYGVKD. CDR3 region: CAISDPTGSGYTF. As DNA, the CDR3 is TGTGCCATCAGTGATCCGACAGGGTCTGGCTACACCTTC.

CDR3: CAWQLKTSGGTDTQYF. CDR3 in DNA: TGTGCCTGGCAACTGAAAACTAGCGGGGGCACAGATACGCAGTATTTT. The chain recombines TRBV30 with TRBJ2-3; 10 nucleotides align to TRBD2. The length of the CDR3 is 16 residues. After removal of 5 bases from V and 1 base from J, the junction contained 9 bases not matched to a gene. CDR1 is GTSNPN, CDR2 SVGIG, per germline (reference sequence).

The V gene is TRBV27, the J gene TRBJ2-2; TRBD1 matches at 7 bases. This CDR3 is built from 13 residues. CDR1 is MNHEY and CDR2 is SMNVEV in the germline V gene (reference sequence). The V gene end was trimmed by 6 bases and the J gene end by 4 bases; junction bases not matched to a gene: 2. The CDR3 bases are TGTGCCAGCAGCAACAGGGGCACCGGGGAGCTGTTTTTT. Its protein is CASSNRGTGELFF.

The chain employs TRBV5-1 and TRBJ2-7, with 8 positions matching TRBD1. The J segment lost 2 bases and the V segment lost 1 base, leaving 5 bases of the junction unmatched. This CDR3 is 15 amino acids long. Germline lookup yields CDR1 SGHRS and CDR2 YFSETQ. The chain's CDR3 is CASSLLPGQAYEQYF. The CDR3 nucleotides read TGCGCCAGCAGCTTGCTTCCGGGACAGGCCTACGAGCAGTACTTC. The variable domain in full, with the rest retrieved from reference TRBV5-1 and TRBJ2-7, is KAGVTQTPRYLIKTRGQQVTLSCSPISGHRSVSWYQQTPGQGLQFLFEYFSETQRNKGNFPGRFSGRQFSNSRSEMNVSTLELGDSALYLCASSLLPGQAYEQYFGPGTRLTVT.

This clone was seen a few times. The chain has TRBV2 and TRBJ1-5; tentative D call: TRBD1 (6 bases). The V gene's germline CDR1 is SNHLY and CDR2 FYNNEI. The germline V and J ends were trimmed by 0 bases and 5 bases, with 11 bases remaining between them. This CDR3 comprises 15 residues. The CDR3 loop reads CASSEAEGGYQPQHF. The CDR3, as DNA: TGTGCCAGCAGTGAAGCGGAGGGGGGGTATCAGCCCCAGCATTTT.

The V gene is TRBV2, the J gene TRBJ2-1, with D hard to call. Trimming cost V 1 base and J 3 bases, with 10 bases left between them. Germline V gene data show CDR1 as SNHLY and CDR2 as FYNNEI. CDR3 length: 15 amino acids. CDR3 loop: CASSEVLGGYNEQFF. The CDR3 bases are TGTGCCAGCAGTGAAGTCTTAGGCGGCTACAATGAGCAGTTCTTC.

This sequence joins TRBV7-9 and TRBJ1-1; TRBD1 is a possible D gene (5 bases). Trimming pared 3 bases from V and 1 base from J, leaving 6 bases between. This CDR3 contains 13 residues. Germline V gives CDR1 SEHNR, CDR2 FQNEAQ (reference sequence). CDR3 sequence: CASSFQGNTEAFF. CDR3 DNA: TGTGCCAGCAGCTTTCAGGGGAACACTGAAGCTTTCTTT. The variable domain in full, with the rest retrieved from reference TRBV7-9 and TRBJ1-1, is DTGVSQNPRHKITKRGQNVTFRCDPISEHNRLYWYRQTLGQGPEFLTYFQNEAQLEKSRLLSDRFSAERPKGSFSTLEIQRTEQGDSAMYLCASSFQGNTEAFFGQGTRLTVV.

The rearrangement links TRBV5-4 to TRBJ2-2, with D tentatively TRBD2 (5 bases). This CDR3 is built from 12 residues. CDR1 and CDR2 (germline): SGHNT, YYREEE (reference sequence). V dropped 5 bases and J dropped 4 bases, with 6 bases sitting between them. This CDR3 reads CASRRGTGELFF. The CDR3 DNA is TGTGCCAGCAGACGGGGCACCGGGGAGCTGTTTTTT.

The CDR3 loop reads CASTRGRGLAPSRSSYNEQFF. CDR3 coding DNA: TGTGCCAGCACCCGAGGGAGGGGACTAGCGCCTTCAAGGAGCTCCTACAATGAGCAGTTCTTC. This chain joins TRBV3-1 (or the pseudogene TRBV3-2) and TRBJ2-1; the match to TRBD2 covers 10 bases. V dropped 7 bases and J dropped 0; count of bases not matched to a gene: 21. The CDR3 loop spans 21 amino acids. Germline CDR1 and CDR2: LGHDT and YNNKEL (reference sequence).

This chain connects TRBV28 to TRBJ1-1; the match to TRBD1 covers 9 bases. V lost 6 bases, J lost 13 bases, and 9 bases stayed unmatched. This CDR3 is built from 12 residues. Germline assignment: CDR1 MDHEN and CDR2 SYDVKM. CDR3 sequence: CASRQNRGRGFF. CDR3 bases: TGTGCCAGCAGACAAAACAGGGGGCGTGGTTTCTTT.

CDR3 amino acids: CASSARREGQFSGNTIYF. CDR3 nucleotides: TGTGCCAGCAGCGCCCGACGCGAGGGACAGTTCTCTGGAAACACCATATATTTT. This sequence joins TRBV9 and TRBJ1-3, with 7 bases lining up with TRBD1. The CDR3 is 18 residues long. V gave up 3 bases and J gave up 0 bases; unmatched junction bases: 12. CDR1 and CDR2 (germline): SGDLS, YYNGEE. Full variable domain (missing parts from reference TRBV9 and TRBJ1-3): DSGVTQTPKHLITATGQRVTLRCSPRSGDLSVYWYQQSLDQGLQFLIQYYNGEERAKGNILERFSAQQFPDLHSELNLSSLELGDSALYFCASSARREGQFSGNTIYFGEGSWLTVV.

The chain recombines TRBV11-2 with TRBJ2-7, with 8 bases fitting TRBD2. The CDR3 loop spans 15 amino acids. CDR1 SGHAT and CDR2 FQNNGV come from the germline V gene. V lost 1 base, J lost 2 bases, and 4 bases stayed unmatched. Written as DNA, the CDR3 is TGTGCCAGCAGCTTAGGGACTAGCAGTCCCTACGAGCAGTACTTC. Protein product: CASSLGTSSPYEQYF.

This sequence joins TRBV20-1 and TRBJ2-7, with 11 bases matching TRBD2. The CDR3 consists of 14 residues. Germline V gene data show CDR1 as DFQATT and CDR2 as SNEGSKA (reference sequence). The junction had 8 bases not matched to a gene; V was cut back by 3 bases and J by 7 bases. The CDR3 sequence: CSASLAGGLWEQYF. CDR3 in DNA: TGCAGTGCTAGTCTAGCGGGAGGCCTCTGGGAGCAGTACTTC.

This clone was seen more than once but under ten times. The J gene is TRBJ1-1, the V gene TRBV29-1, with a weak D call TRBD1 (6 bases). Germline V gene sequence: CDR1 SQVTM, CDR2 ANQGSEA. The CDR3 loop spans 14 amino acids. V lost 6 bases and J lost 4, with 18 bases in between. The CDR3 sequence is CSVAPGHLGTEAFF. DNA of the CDR3: TGCAGCGTAGCTCCGGGACACCTGGGCACTGAAGCTTTCTTT. The full variable domain, rest sourced from reference TRBV29-1 and TRBJ1-1, is SAVISQKPSRDICQRGTSLTIQCQVDSQVTMMFWYRQQPGQSLTLIATANQGSEATYESGFVIDKFPISRPNLTFSTLTVSNMSPEDSSIYLCSVAPGHLGTEAFFGQGTRLTVV.

The gene calls are TRBV18 and TRBJ2-1; the D gene is possibly TRBD1 (6 bases). The CDR3 spans 15 residues. The V gene lost 3 bases and the J gene lost 6 bases, with 15 bases spanning the gap. Germline V gene data show CDR1 as KGHSH and CDR2 as LQKENI. CDR3 nucleotide sequence: TGTGCCAGCTCACCGATACTACAGGGTGTCAATGAGCAGTTCTTC. Its translation: CASSPILQGVNEQFF.

The chain links TRBV19 to TRBJ1-1; tentative D call: TRBD1 (5 bases). Germline CDR1 LNHDA, CDR2 SQIVND (reference sequence). The V end lost 0 bases, the J end lost 2 bases, and 10 bases lay between the germline ends. This CDR3 has 15 amino acids. This CDR3 is CASSIDVRVNTEAFF. CDR3 bases: TGTGCCAGTAGTATAGATGTCAGGGTAAACACTGAAGCTTTCTTT.

V gene TRBV19 combines with J gene TRBJ2-1; 8 nucleotides align to TRBD1. CDR1 LNHDA and CDR2 SQIVND come from the germline V gene (reference sequence). The CDR3 has 15 residues. With 5 bases clipped from V and 4 bases from J, the junction kept 7 bases outside the gene matches. The CDR3 loop is CASSVGTGYYNEQFF. The CDR3 DNA follows: TGTGCCAGTAGTGTCGGGACAGGATATTACAATGAGCAGTTCTTC.

The sample holds a few counts of this clone. The CDR3 DNA reads as TGTGCCAGCAGCTTAAAGCGTCTGCAGCCTACCTACAATGAGCAGTTCTTC. Amino acids: CASSLKRLQPTYNEQFF. This chain joins TRBV7-9 and TRBJ2-1; D gene unclear. Trimming took 2 bases from V and 2 from J, leaving 16 bases between them. Germline assignment: CDR1 SEHNR and CDR2 FQNEAQ (reference sequence). The CDR3 consists of 17 residues. The whole variable domain, remainder taken from reference TRBV7-9 and TRBJ2-1, is DTGVSQNPRHKITKRGQNVTFRCDPISEHNRLYWYRQTLGQGPEFLTYFQNEAQLEKSRLLSDRFSAERPKGSFSTLEIQRTEQGDSAMYLCASSLKRLQPTYNEQFFGPGTRLTVL.

The rearrangement uses TRBV5-8 and TRBJ1-6; 12 positions agree with TRBD1. Germline V gene sequence: CDR1 SGHTS, CDR2 YDEGEE. The CDR3 consists of 19 residues. The J segment lost 8 bases and the V segment lost 4 bases, leaving 16 bases of the junction unmatched. The CDR3, as DNA: TGTGCCAGCAGCCGGGCGGGACAGGGGGCGTTGCGTTTTTATTCACCCCTCCACTTT. This codes for CASSRAGQGALRFYSPLHF.

V usage is TRBV7-9 and J usage is TRBJ2-3; possible D gene TRBD1, 5 bases. V shed 4 bases and J shed 7 bases, with 9 bases lying between them. Germline lookup yields CDR1 SEHNR and CDR2 FQNEAQ (reference sequence). The CDR3 has 12 amino acids. CDR3 residues: CASSSRGNTQYF. The CDR3 coding sequence is TGTGCCAGCAGCTCAAGGGGAAATACGCAGTATTTT. The full variable domain, in which reference TRBV7-9 and TRBJ2-3 provide the parts outside the CDR3, is DTGVSQNPRHKITKRGQNVTFRCDPISEHNRLYWYRQTLGQGPEFLTYFQNEAQLEKSRLLSDRFSAERPKGSFSTLEIQRTEQGDSAMYLCASSSRGNTQYFGPGTRLTVL.

About this clone itself: The same CDR3 is also encoded by other DNA sequences in this sample. J is TRBJ2-2 and V is TRBV5-1; TRBD2 matches at 9 bases. Germline V gene data show CDR1 as SGHRS and CDR2 as YFSETQ. Losses at the gene ends were 5 bases for V and 3 bases for J; bases not matched to a gene: 5. There are 15 residues in the CDR3. CDR3 in DNA: TGCGCCAGCAGTTTTAGCGGGGGAGACACCGGGGAGCTGTTTTTT. This codes for CASSFSGGDTGELFF.